This T cell receptor (beta chain) derives from a study of blood T cells in healthy people across ages. Study-level information: The template switching approach captured approximately one barcoded beta molecule for every two T cells.

CDR1 and CDR2 from the germline V gene are SGHTA and FQGNSA. The CDR3 is 16 residues long. The V gene end was trimmed by 3 bases and the J gene end by 3 bases; junction bases not matched to a gene: 9. For the second PCR, which ran for roughly 7 to 11 cycles, a sample-barcoded 5' primer and a J-beta primer mix were used. TCRdb used MiXCR to reprocess the 5' RACE reads, holding one entry per CDR3 protein. Of about 800,000 distinct CDR3 sequences listed, roughly 25% are singletons. No fewer than 7 million PBMCs went into each sample. This clonotype occurred a few times. The sample also formed part of further work on T cells of mothers and their children.

Specimen: blood. This receptor was taken from a boy younger than 18 in good health. V gene TRBV7-2 combines with J gene TRBJ2-7, with 9 positions matching TRBD1. The CDR3 nucleotides are TGTGCCAGCAGCTTCGTCACAGGGGGCGCGTACTACGAGCAGTACTTC. It yields the protein CASSFVTGGAYYEQYF.